Presented here are 29 T cell receptor beta chains from one specimen sequenced in a study of cytomegalovirus exposure and HLA in healthy donors. Produced via immunoSEQ multiplex PCR; TCRdb's table is partial and in-frame only. The profile shows some 340,000 clones, around 90% of them singletons. Source material: PBMCs. The receptor source for this set is a woman in her twenties or thirties in good health and CMV-seropositive.

The chain has TRBV30 and TRBJ1-2; 7 bases map to TRBD1. The V segment lost 4 bases and the J segment 7 bases; nucleotides outside the gene matches: 12. Germline V gene sequence: CDR1 GTSNPN, CDR2 SVGIG (reference sequence). There are 14 residues in the CDR3. The CDR3 sequence is CAWTHRDSRTGYTF. The CDR3 DNA follows: TGTGCCTGGACCCATAGGGACAGTAGGACTGGCTACACCTTC.

This clone was seen just once. The same CDR3 can be traced to other DNA sequences in this sample. The chain links TRBV19 to TRBJ2-7, with D unclear. From germline, CDR1 is LNHDA and CDR2 SQIVND (reference sequence). Trimming took 3 bases from V and 3 from J, leaving 12 bases between them. CDR3 length: 14 amino acids. The CDR3 spells CASSIGLRGYEQYF. The CDR3 region has the DNA TGTGCCAGTAGTATTGGGCTGCGCGGCTACGAGCAGTACTTC.

The chain links TRBV14 to TRBJ1-6; D uncertain. CDR1 and CDR2 (germline): SGHDN, FVKESK. V was clipped by 6 bases and J by 0 bases, with 6 bases between them. This CDR3 has 14 amino acids. The chain's CDR3 is CASSPASYNSPLHF. CDR3 in DNA: TGTGCCAGCAGTCCAGCCTCCTATAATTCACCCCTCCACTTT.

This clone was picked up one time. This chain uses TRBV30 with TRBJ2-3; the D is unclear. Germline V lookup: CDR1 GTSNPN, CDR2 SVGIG (reference sequence). Deletions cut 2 bases from V and 4 bases from J, with 10 bases between. This CDR3 is built from 13 residues. The CDR3 region has the DNA TGTGCCTGGAGTAACGTTGTTCCAGATACGCAGTATTTT. Its translation: CAWSNVVPDTQYF.

Only a few counts were recorded for this clone. The DNA of the CDR3 is TGTGCCAGCAGTCGACAAGGTGTAAATCAGCCCCAGCATTTT. Protein sequence: CASSRQGVNQPQHF. This chain links TRBV2 with TRBJ1-5; D remains unclear. The germline gives CDR1 SNHLY, CDR2 FYNNEI. The CDR3 is made up of 14 amino acids. V lost 5 bases, J lost 4 bases, and 12 bases lay in between.

The rearrangement uses TRBV10-3 and TRBJ1-1; D perhaps matches TRBD1 (6 bases). The CDR3 extends over 16 amino acids. V shed 4 bases and J shed 0 bases, with 15 bases lying between them. Germline lookup yields CDR1 ENHRY and CDR2 SYGVKD. This CDR3 reads CAISGTDLLLNTEAFF. In nucleotides, the CDR3 is TGTGCCATCAGTGGGACAGATCTTTTATTGAACACTGAAGCTTTCTTT.

This chain links TRBV7-8 with TRBJ2-7; D gene ambiguous. The CDR3 runs to 14 residues. Germline values: CDR1 SGHVS, CDR2 FQNEAQ. V lost 1 base and J 2 bases, leaving 9 bases between the germline ends. Written as DNA, the CDR3 is TGTGCCAGCAGCTTAGGCGACGGAACCTACGAGCAGTACTTC. Its translation is CASSLGDGTYEQYF.

Only a few counts were recorded for this clone. The J gene is TRBJ2-7, the V gene TRBV2, with a tentative D call TRBD2 (7 bases). The germline V gene encodes CDR1 SNHLY and CDR2 FYNNEI. The V and J ends lost 2 bases and 2 bases respectively, with 13 bases between them. The CDR3 totals 15 residues. This CDR3 is CASSERRGLTYEQYF. CDR3 DNA sequence: TGTGCCAGCAGTGAAAGGCGGGGGCTCACCTACGAGCAGTACTTC.

This chain connects TRBV2 to TRBJ2-5; 7 bases map to TRBD1. Losses at the gene ends were 6 bases for V and 2 bases for J; bases not matched to a gene: 9. The CDR3 has 15 residues. In germline, CDR1 is SNHLY, CDR2 FYNNEI. CDR3 loop: CASSPSDRAQETQYF. The CDR3 bases are TGTGCCAGCAGCCCATCCGACAGGGCTCAAGAGACCCAGTACTTC. The variable domain in full, completed from reference TRBV2 and TRBJ2-5, reads EPEVTQTPSHQVTQMGQEVILRCVPISNHLYFYWYRQILGQKVEFLVSFYNNEISEKSEIFDDQFSVERPDGSNFTLKIRSTKLEDSAMYFCASSPSDRAQETQYFGPGTRLLVL.

The chain has TRBV27 and TRBJ2-1; D might be TRBD2 (5 bases). This CDR3 is built from 15 residues. Germline V CDR1 and CDR2: MNHEY, SMNVEV (reference sequence). Trimming cost V 0 bases and J 7 bases, with 13 bases left between them. The CDR3 loop is CASSLSSSGKNEQFF. As DNA, the CDR3 is TGTGCCAGCAGTTTATCGAGTTCGGGGAAGAATGAGCAGTTCTTC.

The rearrangement links TRBV5-1 to TRBJ2-1, with D perhaps TRBD1 (5 bases). The CDR3 totals 16 residues. Per germline, CDR1 SGHRS and CDR2 YFSETQ. Trimming shortened V by 0 bases and J by 2 bases, and 12 bases separated the two germline ends. The CDR3: CASSLGQGRAYNEQFF. Written as DNA, the CDR3 is TGCGCCAGCAGCTTGGGGCAGGGAAGGGCCTACAATGAGCAGTTCTTC.

The chain is built from TRBV5-4 and TRBJ1-6; a possible D gene is TRBD1 (6 bases). The germline CDR1 and CDR2 sequences are SGHNT and YYREEE (reference sequence). The CDR3 extends over 16 amino acids. V lost 0 bases and J 7 bases, leaving 14 bases between the germline ends. The CDR3 DNA reads TGTGCCAGCAGCTTGGCCGAGGGGGTGCACAATTCACCCCTCCACTTT. It encodes CASSLAEGVHNSPLHF.

The chain uses TRBV11-2 and TRBJ2-3; D ambiguous. CDR1 and CDR2 from the germline V gene are SGHAT and FQNNGV. V lost 3 bases and J 4 bases, leaving 8 bases between the germline ends. The CDR3 has 13 amino acids. This chain's CDR3 is CASSFIGSDTQYF. CDR3 coding DNA: TGTGCCAGCAGCTTTATAGGTTCAGATACGCAGTATTTT.

This rearrangement joins TRBV4-3 to TRBJ2-7, with D unclear. This CDR3 spans 13 amino acids. Germline CDR1 is LGHNA and CDR2 is YSLEER. The ends were cut back, 1 base at V and 3 bases at J, with 7 bases in the middle. The CDR3 loop is CASSQAQNYEQYF. The CDR3 nucleotides read TGCGCCAGCAGCCAAGCACAGAACTACGAGCAGTACTTC.

The chain couples TRBV15 to TRBJ2-7; D possibly corresponds to TRBD2 (5 bases). Germline CDR1 reads LNHNV; CDR2 reads YYDKDF (reference sequence). The germline V and J ends were trimmed by 0 bases and 0 bases, with 21 bases remaining between them. The CDR3 length is 19 residues. Here the CDR3 DNA reads TGTGCCACCAGCAGAGATCGCCGTCACGAAGCGGACCTCTCCTACGAGCAGTACTTC. The encoded protein is CATSRDRRHEADLSYEQYF.

As DNA, the CDR3 is TGTGCCAGTAGTATAGCAGGCTATAGCAATCAGCCCCAGCATTTT. This translates into CASSIAGYSNQPQHF. V usage is TRBV19 and J usage is TRBJ1-5; D remains unclear. The CDR3 sequence is 15 residues long. Germline V lookup: CDR1 LNHDA, CDR2 SQIVND (reference sequence). V shed 1 base and J shed 0 bases, with 7 bases lying between them. Combining the CDR3 with reference TRBV19 and TRBJ1-5 gives the whole variable domain DGGITQSPKYLFRKEGQNVTLSCEQNLNHDAMYWYRQDPGQGLRLIYYSQIVNDFQKGDIAEGYSVSREKKESFPLTVTSAQKNPTAFYLCASSIAGYSNQPQHFGDGTRLSIL.

V usage is TRBV5-1 and J usage is TRBJ2-1; no clear D. The germline CDR1 and CDR2 sequences are SGHRS and YFSETQ. V was clipped by 0 bases and J by 4 bases, with 8 bases between them. This CDR3 comprises 14 residues. CDR3 region: CASSLGEKYNEQFF. In DNA form, the CDR3 reads TGCGCCAGCAGCTTGGGGGAAAAATACAATGAGCAGTTCTTC.

The chain employs TRBV14 and TRBJ2-7; D may be TRBD2 (5 bases). Per the germline V gene, CDR1 is SGHDN and CDR2 is FVKESK. The CDR3 totals 13 residues. V gave up 0 bases and J gave up 7 bases, with 10 bases separating them. In nucleotides, the CDR3 is TGTGCCAGCAGCCAAGAGCCTCGAGGGGAGCAGTACTTC. This encodes CASSQEPRGEQYF.

This clone occurred a few times. The gene calls are TRBV11-2 and TRBJ2-2; weak D call: TRBD2 (5 bases). This CDR3 has 17 amino acids. Germline CDR1 and CDR2: SGHAT and FQNNGV. The V end lost 5 bases, the J end lost 1 base, and 17 bases lay between the germline ends. The CDR3 sequence is CASSPRTPGRNTGELFF. Here the CDR3 DNA reads TGTGCCAGCAGCCCACGGACCCCGGGGAGGAACACCGGGGAGCTGTTTTTT.

The chain recombines TRBV13 with TRBJ1-2; 9 positions match TRBD1. The ends lost 5 bases at V and 6 bases at J; junction bases unmatched: 10. CDR3 length: 15 amino acids. CDR1 is PRHDT and CDR2 is FYEKMQ in the germline V gene (reference sequence). This CDR3 is CASSPQGAGSDGYTF. CDR3 nucleotides: TGTGCCAGCAGCCCACAGGGGGCCGGTTCAGATGGCTACACCTTC.

The chain employs TRBV28 and TRBJ2-7; D may be TRBD1 or TRBD2 (7 bases each). V was trimmed by 3 bases and J by 6 bases, leaving 18 bases between them. This CDR3 has 15 residues. Looked up from germline, CDR1 is MDHEN and CDR2 is SYDVKM. The CDR3 bases are TGTGCCAGCAGTTTTCGCGGGGCCAGGGGGGGCGAGCAGTACTTC. Amino acid sequence: CASSFRGARGGEQYF.

This sequence joins TRBV29-1 and TRBJ2-1; tentative D call: TRBD2 (6 bases). Trimming removed 4 bases at V and 4 bases at J, with 11 bases between. In germline, CDR1 is SQVTM, CDR2 ANQGSEA. The CDR3 has 13 residues. The CDR3: CSVVLALYNEQFF. Written as DNA, the CDR3 is TGCAGCGTTGTTCTAGCGCTGTACAATGAGCAGTTCTTC.

The chain is built from TRBV7-3 and TRBJ2-1, with 12 bases aligning to TRBD2. The CDR3 loop spans 18 amino acids. The V gene end was trimmed by 0 bases and the J gene end by 7 bases; junction bases not matched to a gene: 10. Germline CDR1 and CDR2: SGHTA and FQGTGA. CDR3 in amino acids: CASSLTPLAGGPGNEQFF. In DNA, the CDR3 is TGTGCCAGCAGCTTAACCCCCCTAGCGGGGGGGCCGGGTAATGAGCAGTTCTTC.

This chain links TRBV27 with TRBJ1-1; D is undetermined. This CDR3 is built from 12 residues. Germline lookup yields CDR1 MNHEY and CDR2 SMNVEV (reference sequence). The V gene lost 5 bases and the J gene lost 1 base, with 5 bases spanning the gap. The chain's CDR3 is CASSIGNTEAFF. CDR3 in DNA: TGTGCCAGCAGTATCGGGAACACTGAAGCTTTCTTT.

This clone was observed once. V is TRBV9 and J is TRBJ1-2; perhaps TRBD1 as D (6 bases). The length of the CDR3 is 16 residues. Germline assignment: CDR1 SGDLS and CDR2 YYNGEE. The ends were cut back, 5 bases at V and 0 bases at J, with 17 bases in the middle. The CDR3 protein is CASSTEGGGTNYGYTF. DNA for the CDR3: TGTGCCAGCAGTACCGAAGGAGGGGGTACTAACTATGGCTACACCTTC.

The chain links TRBV7-3 to TRBJ2-3; 13 bases match TRBD2. The V gene end was trimmed by 5 bases and the J gene end by 4 bases; junction bases not matched to a gene: 15. Germline V gene lookup returns CDR1 SGHTA and CDR2 FQGTGA. The CDR3 totals 19 residues. CDR3 residues: CASSPGTSGIIPQADTQYF. In DNA, the CDR3 is TGTGCCAGCAGCCCCGGGACTAGCGGGATAATTCCACAGGCAGATACGCAGTATTTT.

CDR3 sequence (DNA): TGTGCCAGCAGTTTATCCGGTCGGGGGCAGGGGCGCTACGAGCAGTACTTC. Amino acids: CASSLSGRGQGRYEQYF. This sequence joins TRBV27 and TRBJ2-7, with D perhaps matching TRBD1 or TRBD2 (6 bases each). CDR1 is MNHEY and CDR2 is SMNVEV in the germline V gene (reference sequence). CDR3 length equals 17 residues. Trimming removed 0 bases at V and 3 bases at J, with 18 bases between.

The chain couples TRBV4-2 to TRBJ2-7, with D maybe TRBD1 (6 bases). V lost 4 bases, J lost 6 bases, and 19 bases lay in between. CDR1 is LGHNA and CDR2 is YNFKEQ in the germline V gene. CDR3 length: 15 amino acids. The DNA for the CDR3 is TGTGCCAGCAGCCTCTCGGCTACAGGGTCCGCCGAGCAGTACTTC. The encoded protein is CASSLSATGSAEQYF.

V is TRBV5-1 and J is TRBJ1-5; 9 nucleotides align to TRBD1. The CDR3 spans 15 residues. The J segment lost 3 bases and the V segment lost 4 bases, leaving 5 bases of the junction unmatched. Germline lookup yields CDR1 SGHRS and CDR2 YFSETQ. The chain's CDR3 is CASSLDRGTNQPQHF. The CDR3 nucleotides read TGCGCCAGCAGCCTGGACAGGGGCACCAATCAGCCCCAGCATTTT.